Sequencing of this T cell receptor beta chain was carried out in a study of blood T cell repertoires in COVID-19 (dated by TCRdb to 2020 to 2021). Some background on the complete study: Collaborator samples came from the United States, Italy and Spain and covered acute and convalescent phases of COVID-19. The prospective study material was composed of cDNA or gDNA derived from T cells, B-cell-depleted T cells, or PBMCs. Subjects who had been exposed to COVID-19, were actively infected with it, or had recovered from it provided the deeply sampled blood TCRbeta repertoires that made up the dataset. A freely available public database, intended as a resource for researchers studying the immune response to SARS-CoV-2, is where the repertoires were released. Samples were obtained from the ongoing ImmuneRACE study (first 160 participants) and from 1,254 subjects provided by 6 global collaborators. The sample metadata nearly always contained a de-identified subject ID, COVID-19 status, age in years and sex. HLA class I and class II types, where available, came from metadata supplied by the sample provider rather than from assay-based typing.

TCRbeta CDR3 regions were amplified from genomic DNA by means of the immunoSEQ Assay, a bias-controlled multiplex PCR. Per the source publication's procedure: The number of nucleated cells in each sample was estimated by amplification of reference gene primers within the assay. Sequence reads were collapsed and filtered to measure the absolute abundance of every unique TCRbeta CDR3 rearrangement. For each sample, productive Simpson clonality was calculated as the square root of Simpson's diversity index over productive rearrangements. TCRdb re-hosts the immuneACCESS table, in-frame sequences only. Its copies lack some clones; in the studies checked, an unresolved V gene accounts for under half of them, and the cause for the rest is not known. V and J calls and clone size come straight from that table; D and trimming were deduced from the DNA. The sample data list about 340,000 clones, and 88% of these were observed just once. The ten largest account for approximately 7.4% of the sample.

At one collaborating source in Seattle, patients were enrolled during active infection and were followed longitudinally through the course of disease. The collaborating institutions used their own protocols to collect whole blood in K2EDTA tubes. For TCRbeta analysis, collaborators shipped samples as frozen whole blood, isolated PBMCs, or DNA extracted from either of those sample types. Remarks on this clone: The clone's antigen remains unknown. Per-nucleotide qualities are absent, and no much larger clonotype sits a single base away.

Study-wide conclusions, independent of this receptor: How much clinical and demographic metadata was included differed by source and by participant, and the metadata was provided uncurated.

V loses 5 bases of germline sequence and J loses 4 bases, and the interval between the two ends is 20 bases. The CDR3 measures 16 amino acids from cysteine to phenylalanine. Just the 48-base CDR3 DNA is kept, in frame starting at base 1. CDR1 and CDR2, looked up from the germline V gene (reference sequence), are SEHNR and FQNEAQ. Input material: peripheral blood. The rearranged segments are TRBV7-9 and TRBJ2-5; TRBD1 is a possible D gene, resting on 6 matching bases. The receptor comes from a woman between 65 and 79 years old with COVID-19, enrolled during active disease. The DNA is TGTGCCAGCAGCCCTCGAAGGCAGGGGTTTATAGAGACCCAGTACTTC. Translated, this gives CASSPRRQGFIETQYF.